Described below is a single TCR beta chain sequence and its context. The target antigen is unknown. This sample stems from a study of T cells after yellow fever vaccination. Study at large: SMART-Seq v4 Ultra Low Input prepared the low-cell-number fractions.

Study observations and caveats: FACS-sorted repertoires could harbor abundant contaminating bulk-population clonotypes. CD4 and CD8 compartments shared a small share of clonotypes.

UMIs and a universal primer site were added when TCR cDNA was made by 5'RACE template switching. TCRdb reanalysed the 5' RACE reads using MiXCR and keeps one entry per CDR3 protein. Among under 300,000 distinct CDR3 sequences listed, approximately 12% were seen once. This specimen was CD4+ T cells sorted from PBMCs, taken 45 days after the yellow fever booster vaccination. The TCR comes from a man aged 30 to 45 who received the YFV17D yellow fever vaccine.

CDR3 protein: CASSLALRGPYNEQFF. CDR3 DNA: TGCGCCAGCAGCTTGGCCCTCCGGGGCCCCTACAATGAGCAGTTCTTC. The V gene is TRBV5-1, the J gene TRBJ2-1; D possibly matches TRBD1 or TRBD2 (5 bases each). V lost 0 bases and J 2 bases, leaving 12 bases between the germline ends. The length of the CDR3 is 16 residues. CDR1 SGHRS and CDR2 YFSETQ come from the germline V gene.